This T cell receptor (beta chain) is from a study of shared clonotypes between healthy human individuals. Only in-frame clones appear in the TCRdb table, and some are missing; sequencing was by immunoSEQ multiplex PCR. The data hold 1.6 million or so clones, with less than 99% observed a single time. The CDR3 is 14 residues long. Trimming took 4 bases from V and 5 from J, leaving 11 bases between them. The germline CDR1 and CDR2 sequences are MNHEY and SVGAGI. This clone was seen once. Sequenced material: naive CD4+ T cells sorted from blood. Subset denoted: CD45RA+ positively selected. This sequence was found in a man younger than 40 in good health. The chain recombines TRBV6-5 with TRBJ2-2; D is undetermined. CDR3 protein: CASSWRSQTGELFF. CDR3 bases: TGTGCCAGCAGTTGGCGGAGCCAGACCGGGGAGCTGTTTTTT.